Listed here is a single TCR beta chain. What it binds is unknown. The sample originates from a study of CD8 T cell repertoires and HIV-1 epitope variants. Study information: IL-2, IL-7 and IL-15 were added on days 3 and 7 of 10-day cultures.

TCRdb keeps only in-frame clones here, not all; method: immunoSEQ multiplex PCR. The sample carries roughly 7,300 clones, around three fifths recorded once. CDR1 MDHEN and CDR2 SYDVKM come from the germline V gene. The CDR3 contains 16 residues. The V gene lost 6 bases and the J gene lost 0 bases, with 15 bases spanning the gap. V and J are TRBV28 and TRBJ2-1; TRBD1 might be the D (7 bases). Specimen: cultured CD8+ T cells derived from PBMCs. The sequence came from a male donor with HIV. CDR3: CASSLPQGGSYNEQFF. The CDR3 DNA is TGTGCCAGCAGCCTCCCCCAGGGGGGCTCCTACAATGAGCAGTTCTTC.